These 8 T cell receptor beta chains originate from one sample sequenced in a study of neurological immune-mediated disorders. One entry per CDR3 protein, called by TCRdb with MiXCR from the 5' RACE reads. The sample lists some 120,000 distinct CDR3 sequences; roughly 3.2% were seen once. Input material: PBMCs. The receptors derive from a woman aged 25 to 39 with multiple sclerosis.

V is TRBV3-1 and J is TRBJ1-6; unclear D gene. Trimming took off 4 bases at V and 6 bases at J, with 10 bases between the two ends. Germline loops: CDR1 LGHDT, CDR2 YNNKEL (reference sequence). This CDR3 has 14 amino acids. CDR3 residues: CASSPLDGNSPLHF. CDR3 nucleotides: TGTGCCAGCAGCCCGTTAGACGGTAATTCACCCCTCCACTTT. Full variable domain (missing parts from reference TRBV3-1 and TRBJ1-6): DTAVSQTPKYLVTQMGNDKSIKCEQNLGHDTMYWYKQDSKKFLKIMFSYNNKELIINETVPNRFSPKSPDKAHLNLHINSLELGDSAVYFCASSPLDGNSPLHFGNGTRLTVT.

This clonotype was observed at least ten times. The chain is built from TRBV5-1 and TRBJ2-7; D gene ambiguous. The length of the CDR3 is 12 residues. The V gene lost 0 bases and the J gene lost 10 bases, with 11 bases spanning the gap. The germline CDR1 and CDR2 sequences are SGHRS and YFSETQ. The CDR3 DNA follows: TGCGCCAGCAGCTTGGCCAACGGTGGCCAGTACTTC. It specifies CASSLANGGQYF.

This clonotype was recorded many times. The chain carries TRBV7-2 and TRBJ1-4; D ambiguous. The CDR3 is 14 amino acids. Trimming took 5 bases from V and 4 from J, leaving 11 bases between them. Germline CDR1 is SGHTA and CDR2 is FQGNSA. Here the CDR3 reads CASSPLLFNEKLFF. The CDR3 bases are TGTGCCAGCAGCCCCCTCTTGTTTAATGAAAAACTGTTTTTT.

This clonotype was recorded many times. J is TRBJ2-3 and V is TRBV12-3 or TRBV12-4; D not resolved. Trimming left V 5 bases short and J 5 bases short, with 8 bases between. This CDR3 contains 12 residues. The CDR3 protein is CASSLNIDTQYF. The CDR3 nucleotides read TGTGCCAGCAGTCTAAACATAGATACGCAGTATTTT.

There are many counts of this clonotype. V is TRBV10-3 and J is TRBJ2-5; a weak D match, TRBD1 (5 bases). The CDR3 consists of 15 residues. Trimming left V 4 bases short and J 7 bases short, with 19 bases between. The germline V gene has CDR1 ENHRY and CDR2 SYGVKD. CDR3 sequence reads: CAISGPGKGSGTQYF. The CDR3 DNA reads as TGTGCCATCAGTGGCCCAGGGAAGGGGTCTGGGACCCAGTACTTC.

This clonotype was observed at least ten times. This rearrangement joins TRBV5-5 to TRBJ1-2; possible D gene TRBD1, 5 bases. V lost 2 bases and J lost 7, with 18 bases in between. The germline CDR1 and CDR2 sequences are SGHKS and YYEKEE (reference sequence). The CDR3 totals 15 residues. CDR3 sequence (DNA): TGTGCCAGCAGCTTATGGGACCCGACCGGAGCTGGCTACACCTTC. Its protein is CASSLWDPTGAGYTF.

This clonotype was found many times. V gene TRBV6-2 or TRBV6-3 combines with J gene TRBJ2-7; 10 positions match TRBD1. The J segment lost 5 bases and the V segment lost 6 bases, leaving 16 bases of the junction unmatched. The CDR3 is 17 residues long. Germline V CDR1 and CDR2: MNHEY, SVGEGT. The CDR3 DNA sequence: TGTGCCAGCAGCTTCCGAACCACCGGGACAGGGGTCCACGAGCAGTACTTC. It specifies CASSFRTTGTGVHEQYF.

Turning to this clonotype: This is likely a read error, given that the CDR3 carries no conserved phenylalanine or tryptophan at its end. The chain employs TRBV7-2 and TRBJ2-7; 11 bases are a match to TRBD2. V trimming: 5 bases; J trimming: 4 bases; junction bases outside the gene matches: 4. Per germline, CDR1 SGHTA and CDR2 FQGNSA. CDR3 size: 14 residues. CDR3 sequence reads: CASSRRTSGYEQYY. The CDR3 DNA reads TGTGCCAGCAGCAGACGGACTAGCGGGTACGAGCAGTACTAC.